The clone carrying this T cell receptor (beta chain) was recorded a few times. Its antigen is still unknown. Both 60 Vbeta primers and 13 Jbeta primers went into the PCR. Clones were read by immunoSEQ multiplex PCR, and TCRdb kept only the in-frame ones, dropping some. Of around 71,000 clones listed, about 60% are singletons. The data originate from a study of cytomegalovirus exposure and HLA in healthy donors. Across the study: Among the 398 genotyped donors, around 81% were placed in the Caucasian-associated ancestry cluster. Broader study findings: In vitro assays verified that three CMV-associated chains recognized CMV antigens specifically.

Healthy bone marrow donors supplied every sample. The germline V and J ends were trimmed by 3 bases and 7 bases, with 13 bases remaining between them. This CDR3 is 14 amino acids long. Germline CDR1 reads LNHDA; CDR2 reads SQIVND (reference sequence). This rearrangement joins TRBV19 to TRBJ2-1; weak D call: TRBD1 (6 bases). Material for sequencing was PBMCs. The origin of this receptor is a man in his thirties or forties in good health and CMV-seropositive. The CDR3 DNA follows: TGTGCCAGTAGTATTAGGTGGCAGGGGAATGAGCAGTTCTTC. Residues: CASSIRWQGNEQFF.